This T cell receptor beta chain was sequenced for a study of shared clonotypes between healthy human individuals (dated by TCRdb to about 2020). Study-wide context: The cohort included a few men and two women between 18 and 49 years of age. The study deeply sequenced blood TCR repertoires of about 5 healthy adults to estimate repertoire size and the extent of clonotype sharing between individuals. Different laboratories and diverse techniques were used to prepare libraries and sequence TCR repertoires, to increase sequencing depth and limit assay-specific biases. Per donor, leukapheresis produced somewhere between about 0.9 and 10 billion PBMCs. Study-wide conclusions, independent of this receptor: Because the study included a small number of donors, the genetic and exposure-history diversity represented was limited. Sampling was restricted to blood, and TCR repertoires in tissue are likely to differ from TCR repertoires in blood. Pairwise subsampling led to the expectation that sequencing depth would affect the degree of clonotype sharing among donors.

Points on this clone: Its target antigen remains unknown. One base away there is no much larger clone; base qualities are not given.

The CDR1 and CDR2 encoded by the germline V gene are SGHTA and FQGNSA. The CDR3 has 13 amino acids, counting the end cysteine and phenylalanine. Here the CDR3 DNA is all that survives: 39 bases in frame from base 1. The germline ends are 10 bases apart after V is trimmed by 5 bases and J by 2 bases. The donors were healthy, HIV-negative adults who had no recently reported acute infections or vaccinations. Every donor was a Caucasian adult living in Nashville, Tennessee, USA. In the unsorted samples, 90 million to 100 million PBMCs were counted, and genomic DNA was extracted using the QIAamp DNA Blood Mini kit. Blood was obtained by leukapheresis, after which PBMCs were separated by Ficoll-Histopaque density gradient centrifugation and cryopreserved in liquid nitrogen vapor phase. Using the deep immunoSEQ assay, multiplex PCR amplified TCR CDR3 regions from genomic DNA. Extracted genomic DNA from each cell subset was distributed evenly across all wells of several immunoSEQ 96-well plates, and each plate was treated as a replicate. For unsorted PBMC, each replicate PCR was loaded with approximately 330 ng genomic DNA, equivalent to roughly 33,000 T cell genomes. Ten immunoSEQ deep assay plates were used to sequence the unsorted PBMC genomic DNA. The purified libraries were quantified using a Qubit 3.0 fluorometer, sized with a Bioanalyzer 2100, and then quantified again using the KAPA Library Quantification kit. Every immunoSEQ 96-well plate was sequenced on a separate single-read 150-cycle Illumina NextSeq 550 flow cell. The original methods were these. Because only junctional sequences without quality scores were contained in the immunoSEQ output, filtering matching that applied to full-length reads could not be performed. Sequences were annotated with PyIR, a Python wrapper for IgBLAST v1.9, using IMGT germline references to assign V/J genes and CDR3. Reads were filtered out if the reads had weak V/J assignments (E-value above 1e-6), no CDR3, stop codons, out-of-frame junctions, or ambiguous translated residues. A V3J clonotype was defined by an identical inferred V gene, J gene, and CDR3 amino acid sequence. Percentage overlap between repertoires was calculated by dividing the number of shared unique clonotypes by the size of the smaller repertoire. Three approaches were used to assess repertoire richness: RTK rarefaction, the Chao1 estimator, and Recon v2.1 estimates of unobserved clonotypes. The table comes from immuneACCESS by way of TCRdb, which keeps in-frame sequences with V and J called. Part of the clones is missing from these tables; in studies checked, under half for an unresolved V gene and the rest for unknown reasons. Clone size and V and J calls were adopted from that table, with D and trimming inferred from the DNA. The sample profile shows about 490,000 clones; over 60% of them were found once. 10% to 15% of the sample lies in the top ten.

Sequenced input: PBMCs. The chain is encoded by TRBV7-2 joined to TRBJ2-7; TRBD1 is a possible D gene, resting on 5 matching bases. This TCR was sampled from a woman aged 40-49 years in good health. Some clones in this sample may be carry-over from other donors' samples. The CDR3 region: CASSPRVTYEQYF. The nucleotide sequence reads TGTGCCAGCAGCCCCAGGGTTACCTACGAGCAGTACTTC.